Presented here are 24 T cell receptor beta chains from one specimen sequenced in a study of T cells after yellow fever vaccination. A single record per CDR3 protein comes from TCRdb applying MiXCR to the 5' RACE reads. The table includes approximately 330,000 distinct CDR3 sequences, over 4% detected once. The sequencing used PBMCs, collected 5 days after the yellow fever booster vaccination. The receptors here all came from a man aged 18-30 years who received the YFV17D yellow fever vaccine.

A word on this clonotype: The junction departs from germline at one end; a sequencing error may be responsible. This chain joins TRBV7-9 and TRBJ2-7, with D uncertain. CDR3 length: 14 residues. Germline CDR1 reads SEHNR; CDR2 reads FQNEAQ (reference sequence). The CDR3 here is CASSIARSSYEQYF. The CDR3, as DNA: TGTGCCAGCAGCATAGCCCGGAGTTCCTACGAGCAGTACTTC.

The genes are TRBV4-3 and TRBJ1-1; D gene uncertain. The CDR3 length is 15 residues. Germline CDR1 reads LGHNA; CDR2 reads YSLEER. Trimming took 0 bases from V and 0 from J, leaving 8 bases between them. CDR3 sequence (DNA): TGCGCCAGCAGCCAAGATGGCAGGTTGAACACTGAAGCTTTCTTT. Residues: CASSQDGRLNTEAFF.

This clonotype was seen more than once but under ten times. The rearrangement joins TRBV20-1 to TRBJ1-6; D is undetermined. This CDR3 spans 15 amino acids. CDR1 DFQATT and CDR2 SNEGSKA come from the germline V gene (reference sequence). V dropped 3 bases and J dropped 5 bases, with 14 bases sitting between them. CDR3 DNA: TGCAGTGCTAGGCGCCGAAAGTCGCATAATTCACCCCTCCACTTT. Translation: CSARRRKSHNSPLHF.

This clonotype has a count of ten or more. V and J are TRBV12-3 or TRBV12-4 and TRBJ2-7, with D maybe TRBD1 (6 bases). Trimming took 7 bases from V and 5 from J, leaving 15 bases between them. This CDR3 has 13 amino acids. CDR3 sequence (DNA): TGTGCCAGCACCCTTACAGGGATCCACGAGCAGTACTTC. This encodes CASTLTGIHEQYF.

There are many counts of this clonotype. This chain links TRBV7-9 with TRBJ2-1; D unclear. CDR1 is SEHNR, CDR2 FQNEAQ, per germline (reference sequence). The CDR3 covers 12 residues. V dropped 5 bases and J dropped 5 bases, with 7 bases sitting between them. The CDR3 bases are TGTGCCAGCAGCCCGGCCCACAATGAGCAGTTCTTC. Its protein is CASSPAHNEQFF.

This clonotype came up a few times. This sequence joins TRBV10-3 and TRBJ2-7; 8 nucleotides align to TRBD1. V dropped 4 bases and J dropped 7; count of bases not matched to a gene: 6. The CDR3 runs 13 residues. The germline CDR1 and CDR2 sequences are ENHRY and SYGVKD. The CDR3 DNA reads TGTGCCATCAGTGGGCAGGGGGCGCGGGAGCAGTACTTC. This translates into CAISGQGAREQYF.

This clonotype was picked up a small number of times. The chain recombines TRBV2 with TRBJ2-1, with TRBD2 matching 8 bases. This CDR3 spans 14 amino acids. The germline V gene encodes CDR1 SNHLY and CDR2 FYNNEI. Trimming removed 4 bases from V and 10 bases from J; junction bases left unmatched: 9. DNA of the CDR3: TGTGCCAGCAGTGGGCCCGGGGGGGCCGGAGAGCAGTTCTTC. This codes for CASSGPGGAGEQFF.

This clonotype was found many times. The chain has TRBV27 and TRBJ1-1; D is unresolved. The CDR3 is 14 residues long. Germline CDR1 reads MNHEY; CDR2 reads SMNVEV (reference sequence). The V and J ends lost 6 bases and 3 bases respectively, with 14 bases between them. CDR3 protein: CASSGNRGYTEAFF. As DNA, the CDR3 is TGTGCCAGCAGCGGCAATAGAGGGTACACTGAAGCTTTCTTT.

V usage is TRBV11-2 and J usage is TRBJ2-3; TRBD2 is a possible D gene (5 bases). V lost 6 bases to trimming and J lost 5 bases, with 12 bases between them. There are 13 residues in the CDR3. Germline CDR1 reads SGHAT; CDR2 reads FQNNGV. The CDR3 DNA reads as TGTGCCAGCAGGTTGGACTGGGAAGATACGCAGTATTTT. This gives the protein CASRLDWEDTQYF.

This clonotype was detected a few times. The genes are TRBV7-2 and TRBJ2-1; 7 nucleotides line up with TRBD1. Trimming took 7 bases from V and 1 from J; bases not matched to a gene: 4. CDR3 length: 14 residues. Germline CDR1 reads SGHTA; CDR2 reads FQGNSA. The CDR3 DNA sequence: TGTGCCAGCACCCCGACAGGGTCCTACAATGAGCAGTTCTTC. This codes for CASTPTGSYNEQFF.

The table lists this clonotype with many counts. This rearrangement joins TRBV5-1 to TRBJ2-7; possibly TRBD1 for D (5 bases). CDR1 is SGHRS and CDR2 is YFSETQ in the germline V gene. V lost 0 bases, J lost 3 bases, and 7 bases lay in between. The CDR3 extends over 13 amino acids. The DNA of the CDR3 is TGCGCCAGCAGCTTGGGGGGCTTCTACGAGCAGTACTTC. Its protein product is CASSLGGFYEQYF.

CDR3 in amino acids: CASSHPRGQGADTQYF. CDR3 nucleotides: TGCGCCAGCAGCCACCCTAGGGGGCAGGGGGCAGATACGCAGTATTTT. V usage is TRBV4-1 and J usage is TRBJ2-3; the match to TRBD1 covers 7 bases. V lost 3 bases to trimming and J lost 4 bases; unmatched junction nucleotides: 10. In germline, CDR1 is MGHRA, CDR2 YSYEKL. CDR3 length: 16 amino acids.

The chain employs TRBV7-6 and TRBJ2-7; D remains ambiguous. Trimming left V 1 base short and J 5 bases short, with 15 bases between. Germline CDR1 is SGHVS and CDR2 is FNYEAQ. The CDR3 runs 15 residues. The CDR3 loop is CASSLVEIGWNEQYF. The CDR3 coding sequence is TGTGCCAGCAGCTTAGTAGAAATCGGGTGGAACGAGCAGTACTTC.

This clonotype was observed a few times. The chain has TRBV12-3 or TRBV12-4 and TRBJ2-2; TRBD1 is a possible D gene (6 bases). The V gene lost 5 bases and the J gene lost 7 bases, with 11 bases spanning the gap. The CDR3 spans 13 residues. The CDR3 region is CASSPQGFGELFF. The CDR3 coding sequence is TGTGCCAGCAGTCCACAGGGCTTCGGGGAGCTGTTTTTT.

V is TRBV9 and J is TRBJ2-2; D may be TRBD1 or TRBD2 (7 bases each). Germline V gene lookup returns CDR1 SGDLS and CDR2 YYNGEE. Trimming removed 3 bases at V and 3 bases at J, with 12 bases between. The CDR3 is 15 residues long. The CDR3 sequence is CASSEQGRDTGELFF. The DNA for the CDR3 is TGTGCCAGCAGCGAACAGGGGAGGGACACCGGGGAGCTGTTTTTT.

At least ten counts were recorded for this clonotype. V usage is TRBV28 and J usage is TRBJ1-2; possible D gene TRBD1, 5 bases. Germline CDR1 MDHEN, CDR2 SYDVKM. The CDR3 consists of 12 residues. V lost 7 bases, J lost 8 bases, and 14 bases lay in between. CDR3: CASTLWGSGYTF. Written as DNA, the CDR3 is TGTGCCAGCACCCTCTGGGGGTCCGGCTACACCTTC.

This clonotype turned up a few times. The chain recombines TRBV20-1 with TRBJ2-7, with D maybe TRBD2 (7 bases). V gave up 4 bases and J gave up 6 bases, with 19 bases separating them. CDR3 length: 14 residues. In germline, CDR1 is DFQATT, CDR2 SNEGSKA (reference sequence). CDR3 sequence: CSANLGPGEGEQYF. The CDR3, as DNA: TGCAGTGCTAACCTTGGGCCAGGGGAGGGCGAGCAGTACTTC.

This clonotype showed up many times. This chain links TRBV5-1 with TRBJ2-3; 11 positions match TRBD2. J gave up 2 bases and V 0 bases, and 2 bases lay outside the gene matches. The CDR3 is 16 residues long. Looked up from germline, CDR1 is SGHRS and CDR2 is YFSETQ. CDR3 sequence reads: CASSLALAGDTDTQYF. Here the CDR3 DNA reads TGCGCCAGCAGCTTGGCACTAGCGGGGGACACAGATACGCAGTATTTT.

At least ten counts were recorded for this clonotype. The CDR3 is CASSLDRRVEMGELFF. CDR3 sequence (DNA): TGTGCCAGCAGCTTAGATCGCCGGGTAGAGATGGGGGAGCTGTTTTTT. The chain combines TRBV11-2 with TRBJ2-2; D remains unclear. Deletions cut 0 bases from V and 8 bases from J, with 16 bases between. CDR3 length: 16 amino acids. CDR1 SGHAT and CDR2 FQNNGV come from the germline V gene.

This clonotype was observed at least ten times. This chain uses TRBV12-3 or TRBV12-4 with TRBJ2-7; D uncertain. V lost 2 bases to trimming and J lost 0 bases, with 11 bases between them. The CDR3 runs 15 residues. The CDR3 protein is CASSLFGLVSYEQYF. DNA for the CDR3: TGTGCCAGCAGTTTATTTGGGCTAGTCTCCTACGAGCAGTACTTC.

This clonotype has a count of ten or more. The V call is TRBV12-3 or TRBV12-4, the J call TRBJ2-1; 9 bases are a match to TRBD2. CDR3 length: 15 residues. The J segment lost 5 bases and the V segment lost 4 bases, leaving 6 bases of the junction unmatched. The CDR3 sequence: CASSSTAGGHNEQFF. CDR3 nucleotides: TGTGCCAGCAGTTCTACAGCGGGGGGCCACAATGAGCAGTTCTTC.

The chain employs TRBV7-3 and TRBJ2-7; 12 nucleotides agree with TRBD1. Trimming took 2 bases from V and 1 from J; bases not matched to a gene: 9. Germline assignment: CDR1 SGHTA and CDR2 FQGTGA. The CDR3 is made up of 18 amino acids. CDR3 bases: TGTGCCAGCAGCTTATCGGGGACAGGGGGCTTGATATCCTACGAGCAGTACTTC. Translation gives CASSLSGTGGLISYEQYF.

This clonotype was found a few times. The chain has TRBV6-5 and TRBJ2-5; 11 bases align to TRBD2. The CDR3 contains 17 residues. In germline, CDR1 is MNHEY, CDR2 SVGAGI. The V and J ends lost 0 bases and 1 base, in that order; junction bases with no gene match: 4. The CDR3 region is CASSYSPLAGGQETQYF. The CDR3 DNA follows: TGTGCCAGCAGTTACTCGCCCCTAGCGGGGGGCCAAGAGACCCAGTACTTC.

This clonotype was picked up a small number of times. V gene TRBV5-1 combines with J gene TRBJ1-6; 9 bases line up with TRBD1. Germline V gene data show CDR1 as SGHRS and CDR2 as YFSETQ. J gave up 7 bases and V 5 bases, and 7 bases lay outside the gene matches. This CDR3 has 15 residues. The CDR3 protein is CASRLTGGLNSPLHF. CDR3 DNA: TGCGCCAGCAGGTTGACAGGGGGTCTGAATTCACCCCTCCACTTT.